This T cell receptor beta chain originates from a study of blood T cell repertoires in COVID-19 (dated by TCRdb to about 2020). For context, the study as a whole: Collaborator samples came from the United States, Italy and Spain and covered acute and convalescent phases of COVID-19. The prospective study material was composed of cDNA or gDNA derived from T cells, B-cell-depleted T cells, or PBMCs. Deeply sampled blood TCRbeta repertoires from subjects exposed to, actively infected with, or recovered from COVID-19 were included in the dataset. The repertoires were released in a freely available public database intended as a resource for research on the immune response to SARS-CoV-2. The samples were drawn from the first 160 participants of the ongoing ImmuneRACE study and from 950 to 1,500 subjects provided by 6 global collaborators. Sample metadata almost always included a de-identified subject ID, COVID-19 status, age in years and sex. Where HLA class I and class II types were available, the types were taken from metadata supplied by the sample provider, not from assay-based typing. What the work shows at the level of the full study, not this receptor alone: Clinical and demographic metadata were provided uncurated, with the amount varying by source and participant.

Collaborating institutions collected whole blood in K2EDTA tubes following their own protocols. Collaborator samples were shipped for TCRbeta analysis as frozen whole blood, isolated PBMCs, or DNA extracted from either sample type. Notes on this clone: Its specific antigen is unknown. The input lacks base qualities; no much larger clone sits a single base away.

The immunoSEQ Assay, a bias-controlled multiplex PCR, was used to amplify TCRbeta CDR3 regions from genomic DNA. For the original study's pipeline: Nucleated cell counts per sample were estimated from amplification of reference gene primers within the assay. To quantify the absolute abundance of each unique TCRbeta CDR3 rearrangement, sequence reads were collapsed and filtered. For each sample, productive Simpson clonality was calculated by taking the square root of Simpson's diversity index across productive rearrangements. Here the immuneACCESS table is served through TCRdb, limited to in-frame sequences with V and J called. Missing clones are a known gap in these copies; in checked studies unresolved V genes cover under half, and the rest lacks a known reason. That table supplies the V and J calls and clone size; D and trimming were determined from the DNA. The table for this sample lists approximately 53,000 clones; more than 85% of them were counted only once. Of the sample, 9.7% falls within the top ten clones.

From a lookup of the germline V gene (reference sequence), CDR1 and CDR2 are LGHDT and YNNKEL. There are 15 amino acids in the CDR3, from cysteine to phenylalanine inclusive. Only the CDR3 region is kept as DNA, spanning 45 bases read in frame from base 1. V is shortened by 2 bases, J by 1 base, and the region joining them spans 9 bases. The rearranged segments are TRBV3-1 (or the pseudogene TRBV3-2) and TRBJ2-1; TRBD1 is perhaps the D gene, given 5 matching bases. Sequencing used peripheral blood. The sequence came from a woman of 80 years or more with acute or convalescent COVID-19. The bases read TGTGCCAGCAGCCAACTCCGACAGTCCTACAATGAGCAGTTCTTC. Translated, this is CASSQLRQSYNEQFF.